These 7 T cell receptor beta chains were sequenced from one sample in a study of post-analysis software for immune sequencing data. Study-wide results and limits: Patients used about 5 TRBV segments, including TRBV5-6, TRBV5-1 and TRBV20-1, more often than controls.

TCR beta cDNA libraries had unique molecular identifiers. TCRdb re-called the PCR reads through MiXCR, storing one row per CDR3 protein. This repertoire shows 750,000 to 950,000 distinct CDR3 sequences, 46% found once; its top ten account for roughly 4.4%. Their specific antigens are unknown. The sequencing sample was made of blood. The receptors originated from a girl aged 10 to 17 with multiple sclerosis.

This clonotype occurred a few times. The V gene is TRBV29-1, the J gene TRBJ2-5; D possibly corresponds to TRBD2 (5 bases). CDR3 length: 15 residues. Deletions cut 1 base from V and 5 bases from J, with 17 bases between. Germline V CDR1 and CDR2: SQVTM, ANQGSEA. In nucleotides, the CDR3 is TGCAGCGTTGAAGGCGGGTCACTCCCCGGGGAGACCCAGTACTTC. It yields the protein CSVEGGSLPGETQYF. The full variable domain, in which reference TRBV29-1 and TRBJ2-5 provide the parts outside the CDR3, is SAVISQKPSRDICQRGTSLTIQCQVDSQVTMMFWYRQQPGQSLTLIATANQGSEATYESGFVIDKFPISRPNLTFSTLTVSNMSPEDSSIYLCSVEGGSLPGETQYFGPGTRLLVL.

A word on this clonotype: A clone one base away is much larger, so this may be a read error. The rearrangement uses TRBV29-1 and TRBJ2-7; D tentatively fits TRBD1 or TRBD2 (6 bases each). The CDR3 length is 15 residues. Looked up from germline, CDR1 is SQVTM and CDR2 is ANQGSEA. Trimming removed 5 bases at V and 3 bases at J, with 20 bases between. As DNA, the CDR3 is TGCAGCGTTAAAAGGCCCGGAGGGGGGTACTACGAGCAGTACTTC. It translates to CSVKRPGGGYYEQYF.

The chain links TRBV12-3 or TRBV12-4 to TRBJ2-6, with D possibly matching TRBD2 (5 bases). Trimming stripped 5 bases from V and 1 base from J, with 9 bases between. The CDR3 contains 15 residues. The CDR3 protein is CASSTGESGANVLTF. CDR3 DNA sequence: TGTGCCAGCAGTACCGGGGAGTCTGGGGCCAACGTCCTGACTTTC.

This sequence joins TRBV20-1 and TRBJ2-5; 10 nucleotides line up with TRBD2. V shed 6 bases, J shed 2 bases, and the junction held 6 bases outside the gene matches. In germline, CDR1 is DFQATT, CDR2 SNEGSKA (reference sequence). The CDR3 consists of 14 residues. This chain's CDR3 is CSAILAGIQETQYF. In nucleotides, the CDR3 is TGCAGTGCCATACTAGCGGGAATACAAGAGACCCAGTACTTC.

This clonotype was seen a handful of times. The rearrangement joins TRBV20-1 to TRBJ2-7, with D perhaps TRBD2 (6 bases). Germline V gives CDR1 DFQATT, CDR2 SNEGSKA (reference sequence). The ends were cut back, 6 bases at V and 1 base at J, with 13 bases in the middle. CDR3 length equals 13 residues. The CDR3 DNA sequence: TGCAGTGCGCTGCGGGAATCATCCTACGAGCAGTACTTC. Encoded protein: CSALRESSYEQYF.

The rearrangement joins TRBV2 to TRBJ1-5, with D unresolved. There are 13 residues in the CDR3. Trimming took 2 bases from V and 6 from J, leaving 8 bases between them. Germline V gene sequence: CDR1 SNHLY, CDR2 FYNNEI. CDR3 bases: TGTGCCAGCAGTGAAAATTTGGCTCAGCCCCAGCATTTT. Amino acids: CASSENLAQPQHF.

As DNA, the CDR3 is TGTGCCAGCAGTTTAAGTACTAGCGGGAGGGCTGGGGAGCAGTACTTC. Translating it yields CASSLSTSGRAGEQYF. The rearrangement joins TRBV12-3 or TRBV12-4 to TRBJ2-7, with 13 nucleotides matching TRBD2. This CDR3 spans 16 amino acids. Trimming cost V 2 bases and J 7 bases; bases outside gene matches: 8.